This note documents a single TCR beta chain sequence. Antigen unknown. Losses at the gene ends were 4 bases for V and 3 bases for J; bases not matched to a gene: 10. Germline CDR1 is SQVTM and CDR2 is ANQGSEA. The CDR3 spans 15 residues. The record originates from a study of shared clonotypes between healthy human individuals. About the study: Per donor, three plates held CD4 naive cells, three held CD4 memory, two held CD8 naive and one held CD8 memory. Regarding the study as a whole: Among a handful of donors, approximately 5% of naive CD4 clonotypes were found in common. Estimated richness was generally greater in naive than memory subsets.

On sorted subsets, replicate PCRs used roughly 220 ng DNA, or 25,000 to 35,000 T cell genomes. Using immunoSEQ multiplex PCR, the repertoire was profiled, and TCRdb retains in-frame clones only, with some absent. The table has approximately 320,000 clones, over 65% seen once; the top ten hold 10% to 13%. The receptor's source is a man aged 25-45 years in good health. Material for sequencing was memory CD4+ T cells sorted from blood. Sample subset: CD45RA-negative fraction. The genes are TRBV29-1 and TRBJ2-3, with 7 bases matching TRBD2. The CDR3 DNA is TGCAGCGTTGCGAGGGCGGGAGCGAGGACAGATACGCAGTATTTT. Encoded protein: CSVARAGARTDTQYF.